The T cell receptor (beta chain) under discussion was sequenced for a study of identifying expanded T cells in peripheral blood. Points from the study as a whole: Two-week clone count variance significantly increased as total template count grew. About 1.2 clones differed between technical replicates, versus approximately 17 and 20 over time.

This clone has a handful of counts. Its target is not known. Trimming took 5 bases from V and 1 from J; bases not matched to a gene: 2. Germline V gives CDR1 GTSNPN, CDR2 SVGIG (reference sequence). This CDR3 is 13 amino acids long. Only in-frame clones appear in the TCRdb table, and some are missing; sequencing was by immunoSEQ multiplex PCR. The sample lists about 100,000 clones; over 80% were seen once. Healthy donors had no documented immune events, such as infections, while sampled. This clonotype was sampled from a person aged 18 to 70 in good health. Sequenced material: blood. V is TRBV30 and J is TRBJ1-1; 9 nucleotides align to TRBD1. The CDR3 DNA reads TGTGCCTGGGACAGGGGGAGGAACACTGAAGCTTTCTTT. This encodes CAWDRGRNTEAFF.